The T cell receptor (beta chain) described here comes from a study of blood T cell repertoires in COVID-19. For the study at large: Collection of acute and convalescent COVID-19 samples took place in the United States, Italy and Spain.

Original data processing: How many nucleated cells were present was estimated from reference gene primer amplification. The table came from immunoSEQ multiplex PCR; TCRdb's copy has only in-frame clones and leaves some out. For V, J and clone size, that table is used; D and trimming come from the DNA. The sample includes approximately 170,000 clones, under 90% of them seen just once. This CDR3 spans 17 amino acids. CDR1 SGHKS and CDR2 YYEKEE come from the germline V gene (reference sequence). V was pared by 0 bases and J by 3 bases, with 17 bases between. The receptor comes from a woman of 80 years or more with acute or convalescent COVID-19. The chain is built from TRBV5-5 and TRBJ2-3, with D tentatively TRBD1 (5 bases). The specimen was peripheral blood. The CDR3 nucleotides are TGTGCCAGCAGCTTGGAGGTTGTCAGGGTGGGGACAGATACGCAGTATTTT. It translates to CASSLEVVRVGTDTQYF.